The next 4 T cell receptor beta chains were all read from a single sample in a study of blood T cells in healthy people across ages. Using a J-beta primer mix together with a sample-barcoded 5' primer, a second PCR was run for 7 to 11 cycles. TCRdb reprocessed the 5' RACE reads via MiXCR and lists one record per CDR3 protein. The sample includes under 2,000,000 distinct CDR3 sequences, around 48% of them seen just once. Sequenced sample: blood. Receptors originate from a woman aged 40 to 50 in good health.

This chain joins TRBV28 and TRBJ1-5, with 10 bases identical to TRBD1. Germline-derived CDR1 and CDR2 are MDHEN and SYDVKM. This CDR3 contains 15 residues. J gave up 2 bases and V 5 bases, and 3 bases lay outside the gene matches. The CDR3 bases are TGTGCCAGCAGTGGGACAGGGGCTGGCAATCAGCCCCAGCATTTT. Its protein is CASSGTGAGNQPQHF.

The chain carries TRBV14 and TRBJ2-1; D unresolved. The CDR3 has 14 amino acids. Germline V gives CDR1 SGHDN, CDR2 FVKESK. V lost 4 bases and J 5 bases, leaving 12 bases between the germline ends. The CDR3 bases are TGTGCCAGCAGCCCCAACCTCCTCAACAATGAGCAGTTCTTC. Residues: CASSPNLLNNEQFF.

The chain recombines TRBV20-1 with TRBJ2-1; 16 bases match TRBD2. J lost 7 bases, V lost 5 bases, and 11 bases had no gene match. The CDR3 runs to 17 residues. The V gene's germline CDR1 is DFQATT and CDR2 SNEGSKA (reference sequence). The CDR3 nucleotides read TGCAGTGCTGCGGGACTAGCGGGGGGGCCGCTGAGAAATGAGCAGTTCTTC. As protein: CSAAGLAGGPLRNEQFF.

The chain is built from TRBV11-1 and TRBJ2-1; TRBD2 might be the D (7 bases). Germline loops: CDR1 SGHAT, CDR2 FQDESV (reference sequence). The V end was cut by 2 bases, the J end by 6 bases, with 11 bases between. The CDR3 has 14 residues. In nucleotides, the CDR3 is TGTGCCAGCAGCTTAAACGGGGGGCCCAATGAGCAGTTCTTC. Its translation is CASSLNGGPNEQFF.